This T cell receptor beta chain was sequenced in a study of shared clonotypes between healthy human individuals. Clones were sequenced by immunoSEQ multiplex PCR, and TCRdb holds only the in-frame ones, with some missing. Of over 950,000 clones listed, roughly 80% are singletons. The sequence was obtained from a man aged 18 to 35 in good health. Some clones in this sample may be carry-over from other donors' samples. Sequences were obtained from memory CD4+ T cells from PBMCs. Subset meaning: CD45RA-negative fraction.

CDR3 residues: CATSSETGVNYGYTF. The DNA of the CDR3 is TGTGCCACCAGCAGCGAGACAGGGGTTAACTATGGCTACACCTTC. The chain couples TRBV15 to TRBJ1-2, with TRBD1 matching over 8 bases. The V and J ends lost 3 bases and 1 base, in that order; junction bases with no gene match: 4. The CDR3 is 15 amino acids. Germline assignment: CDR1 LNHNV and CDR2 YYDKDF (reference sequence).